This TCR beta chain is drawn from a study of control samples from healthy donors and cancer patients. The repertoire was sequenced with immunoSEQ multiplex PCR; TCRdb's copy has only in-frame clones and lacks some. The sample records fewer than 200,000 clones, over 85% being singletons. This sequence was found in a woman aged 55-69 years in good health. Sequencing used blood.

CDR3 nucleotides: TGCGCCAGCAGCCAACCATTAGGACAGAGCGGCTATGGCTACACCTTC. The encoded protein is CASSQPLGQSGYGYTF. The chain links TRBV4-1 to TRBJ1-2; a weak D match, TRBD1 (6 bases). V was cut by 2 bases and J by 4 bases, with 17 bases left in between. The CDR3 contains 16 residues. Per germline, CDR1 MGHRA and CDR2 YSYEKL.